A selection of T cell receptor beta chains follows, all from one sample in a study of long-term antiretroviral therapy in people with HIV. Profiled with immunoSEQ multiplex PCR; TCRdb holds only in-frame clones, not every one. The sample includes roughly 29,000 clones, more than 80% of them seen just once. The sample in question was unsorted PBMCs, obtained 0.3 years after starting antiretroviral therapy. These receptors were obtained from a man aged 35 to 55 with HIV. Both conserved end residues are part of each CDR3. The D gene is left open where the match is weak. For some rows the clone size is stated as once, few or many, or as a class when expanded; others skip it.

DNA: TGTGCCAGCTCACCACCTGAGGTGCCTCCTTTCTACGAGCAGTACTTC
CDR3: CASSPPEVPPFYEQYF
size: -
J: TRBJ2-7
length: 16
V: TRBV18
D: -

DNA: TGTGCCAGCAGCTCGTCACAGGGGTGGGGTAGCAATCAGCCCCAGCATTTT
CDR3: CASSSSQGWGSNQPQHF
size: -
J: TRBJ1-5
length: 17
V: TRBV7-8
D: TRBD1

DNA: TGTGCCAGCAGTTTAACGGGACAGGGCTACAATGAGCAGTTCTTC
CDR3: CASSLTGQGYNEQFF
size: -
J: TRBJ2-1
length: 15
V: TRBV27
D: TRBD1

DNA: TGTGCCAGCAGCTTATCACGAGGGGGGAAAGGGCAGGAGGGCTACACCTTC
CDR3: CASSLSRGGKGQEGYTF
size: -
J: TRBJ1-2
length: 17
V: TRBV7-2
D: -

DNA: TGTGCCAGCAGCCCGAGACAGGGCCCCATAAACTATGGCTACACCTTC
CDR3: CASSPRQGPINYGYTF
size: -
J: TRBJ1-2
length: 16
V: TRBV7-6
D: TRBD1

DNA: TGTGCCAGCGGTTACTCCTACGAGCAGTACTTC
CDR3: CASGYSYEQYF
size: -
J: TRBJ2-7
length: 11
V: TRBV6-5
D: -

DNA: TGTGCCAGCGTGTCCGGGCAGGGTAGAGTCTATGGCTACACCTTC
CDR3: CASVSGQGRVYGYTF
size: -
J: TRBJ1-2
length: 15
V: TRBV2
D: -

DNA: TGTGCCGCGCTGATTAGCAATCAGCCCCAGCATTTT
CDR3: CAALISNQPQHF
size: -
J: TRBJ1-5
length: 12
V: TRBV9
D: -

DNA: TGTGCCAGCAGCTTGAAGGGGCACTTTAGCACAGATACGCAGTATTTT
CDR3: CASSLKGHFSTDTQYF
size: -
J: TRBJ2-3
length: 16
V: TRBV5-6
D: -

DNA: TGTGCCAGCAGCGTAGGGGACAGGGTGAACACCGGGGAGCTGTTTTTT
CDR3: CASSVGDRVNTGELFF
size: once
J: TRBJ2-2
length: 16
V: TRBV9
D: TRBD1

DNA: TGTGCCAGCAGTTTAGGGGGACGGACCGGGGAGCTGTTTTTT
CDR3: CASSLGGRTGELFF
size: -
J: TRBJ2-2
length: 14
V: TRBV28
D: -

DNA: TGTGCCAGCAGCCGACTGGGGTTCGGCAAAAACATTCAGTACTTC
CDR3: CASSRLGFGKNIQYF
size: -
J: TRBJ2-4
length: 15
V: TRBV13
D: -

DNA: TGCGCCAGCAAGGGGAGGGCAGGGAGAGACTATGGCTACACCTTC
CDR3: CASKGRAGRDYGYTF
size: -
J: TRBJ1-2
length: 15
V: TRBV5-1
D: -

DNA: TGTGCCAGTAGTATAGGGTCTAGCGGCCTACTCAATGAGCAGTTCTTC
CDR3: CASSIGSSGLLNEQFF
size: -
J: TRBJ2-1
length: 16
V: TRBV19
D: TRBD2

DNA: TGTGCCTGGAGTGTTGACAAGAACTACGAGCAGTACTTC
CDR3: CAWSVDKNYEQYF
size: -
J: TRBJ2-7
length: 13
V: TRBV30
D: -

DNA: TGCGCCAGCAGCTTTAGGCTAGCGGAGAACAATGAGCAGTTCTTC
CDR3: CASSFRLAENNEQFF
size: -
J: TRBJ2-1
length: 15
V: TRBV5-1
D: TRBD2

DNA: TGTGCCAGCAGCTTAGTAGAGGACATCAACACTGAAGCTTTCTTT
CDR3: CASSLVEDINTEAFF
size: -
J: TRBJ1-1
length: 15
V: TRBV7-2
D: -

DNA: TGTGCCAGCAGTAGACATCAAGAAATGAACACTGAAGCTTTCTTT
CDR3: CASSRHQEMNTEAFF
size: -
J: TRBJ1-1
length: 15
V: TRBV6-1
D: -

DNA: TGTGCCAGCAGTATCGAGGCGGGGGGCTATGGCTACACCTTC
CDR3: CASSIEAGGYGYTF
size: few
J: TRBJ1-2
length: 14
V: TRBV6-1
D: -

DNA: TGTGCCAGCACCCTGGAGAACACTGAAGCTTTCTTT
CDR3: CASTLENTEAFF
size: -
J: TRBJ1-1
length: 12
V: TRBV28
D: -

DNA: TGTGCCAGCACCCCCAAAAGGAGGGTCCCGAACACTGAAGCTTTCTTT
CDR3: CASTPKRRVPNTEAFF
size: -
J: TRBJ1-1
length: 16
V: TRBV5-6
D: -

DNA: TGTGCCAGTAGTCCCCAGGGCCGTGAGCAGTTCTTC
CDR3: CASSPQGREQFF
size: once
J: TRBJ2-1
length: 12
V: TRBV19
D: -

DNA: TGTGCCAGCTATGGGTCGGCTCGCTCTGGAAACACCATATATTTT
CDR3: CASYGSARSGNTIYF
size: once
J: TRBJ1-3
length: 15
V: TRBV28
D: -

DNA: TGTGCCAGCAGACCGACAGGGACGGCTAATGAAAAACTGTTTTTT
CDR3: CASRPTGTANEKLFF
size: -
J: TRBJ1-4
length: 15
V: TRBV6-6
D: TRBD1

DNA: TGCAGCGTTGAAGGCCCTCAGGGGGGCTATGGCTACACCTTC
CDR3: CSVEGPQGGYGYTF
size: -
J: TRBJ1-2
length: 14
V: TRBV29-1
D: TRBD1

DNA: TGTGCCAGCAGCCTCGACAGGGAAAAAGGTCAGCCCCAGCATTTT
CDR3: CASSLDREKGQPQHF
size: medium-sized
J: TRBJ1-5
length: 15
V: TRBV7-9
D: TRBD1

DNA: TGCAGCGTTCTAGAGGGGGGATCGGGCTACACCTTC
CDR3: CSVLEGGSGYTF
size: -
J: TRBJ1-2
length: 12
V: TRBV29-1
D: -

DNA: TGTGCCAGCAGCACCCCTGGAGCACCTAATGAAAAACTGTTTTTT
CDR3: CASSTPGAPNEKLFF
size: -
J: TRBJ1-4
length: 15
V: TRBV21-1
D: -

DNA: TGTGCCAGCAAAATACAGGGGGCAGGGACTGAAGCTTTCTTT
CDR3: CASKIQGAGTEAFF
size: -
J: TRBJ1-1
length: 14
V: TRBV6-1
D: TRBD1

DNA: TGCGCCAGCAGCGCTACTCCCCGAGAGACCCAGTACTTC
CDR3: CASSATPRETQYF
size: once
J: TRBJ2-5
length: 13
V: TRBV5-1
D: -

DNA: TGTGCCAGCAGCCCCAGGGACAGGGGGCTAGACGAGCAGTACTTC
CDR3: CASSPRDRGLDEQYF
size: -
J: TRBJ2-7
length: 15
V: TRBV11-2
D: TRBD1

DNA: TGCGCCAGCAGCTACGGGGCCAAGGCCTACGAGCAGTACTTC
CDR3: CASSYGAKAYEQYF
size: -
J: TRBJ2-7
length: 14
V: TRBV5-1
D: -

DNA: TGTGCCAGCTCACCATTACGGACAGGGAGTTACTCTTTCTTT
CDR3: CASSPLRTGSYSFF
size: -
J: TRBJ1-1
length: 14
V: TRBV18
D: TRBD1

DNA: TGTGCCAGCAGCCCTCCGACAGCCTCCTACGAGCAGTACTTC
CDR3: CASSPPTASYEQYF
size: -
J: TRBJ2-7
length: 14
V: TRBV6-6
D: -

DNA: TGTGCCAGCAGCCGGACAGTGAATAATGAAAAACTGTTTTTT
CDR3: CASSRTVNNEKLFF
size: -
J: TRBJ1-4
length: 14
V: TRBV6-5
D: -

DNA: TGTGCCAGCAGCCCCGACCACCTAGTGAACACTGAAGCTTTCTTT
CDR3: CASSPDHLVNTEAFF
size: -
J: TRBJ1-1
length: 15
V: TRBV9
D: -

DNA: TGTGCCAGCAGCTTAACGGGACAGGGGTACGGTGAGCAGTTCTTC
CDR3: CASSLTGQGYGEQFF
size: -
J: TRBJ2-1
length: 15
V: TRBV7-9
D: TRBD1

DNA: TGCGCCAGCAGCCAAGGTTGGGGCCCGACATACGAGCAGTACTTC
CDR3: CASSQGWGPTYEQYF
size: few
J: TRBJ2-7
length: 15
V: TRBV4-3
D: -

DNA: TGTGCCAGCAGGAGGGCCCCTGGAAGTACTGAAGCTTTCTTT
CDR3: CASRRAPGSTEAFF
size: -
J: TRBJ1-1
length: 14
V: TRBV28
D: -

DNA: TGCAGCGTTGGGGACCGCAATCAGCCCCAGCATTTT
CDR3: CSVGDRNQPQHF
size: -
J: TRBJ1-5
length: 12
V: TRBV29-1
D: -

DNA: TGTGCCAGTAGTATTGGGACTAGCGGGGGGGCTTCGTATTTT
CDR3: CASSIGTSGGASYF
size: -
J: TRBJ2-3
length: 14
V: TRBV19
D: TRBD2

DNA: TGCGCCAGCAGCGCGAGCGGGGCGGGGGGCACAGATACGCAGTATTTT
CDR3: CASSASGAGGTDTQYF
size: -
J: TRBJ2-3
length: 16
V: TRBV4-3
D: TRBD2

DNA: TGTGCCAGCAGCCCCGGACTAGCGGGAGTCCCCGGGGAGCTGTTTTTT
CDR3: CASSPGLAGVPGELFF
size: -
J: TRBJ2-2
length: 16
V: TRBV5-4
D: TRBD2

DNA: TGTGCCAGCAAGATGCAGGGGCGAGGTCAGCCCCAGCATTTT
CDR3: CASKMQGRGQPQHF
size: -
J: TRBJ1-5
length: 14
V: TRBV28
D: -